This paragraph reports one T cell receptor (beta chain). This sample was included in a study of control samples from healthy donors and cancer patients. V shed 6 bases, J shed 7 bases, and the junction held 8 bases outside the gene matches. Germline V lookup: CDR1 SNHLY, CDR2 FYNNEI. The CDR3 length is 16 residues. Assay: immunoSEQ multiplex PCR; the TCRdb copy retains only in-frame clones and omits some. The table has about 120,000 clones, more than 75% seen once. This rearrangement joins TRBV2 to TRBJ2-1; 14 nucleotides line up with TRBD2. The sequence derives from a young man in good health. The specimen was blood. CDR3 bases: TGTGCCAGCAGAACACCGGGACTAGCGGGAGTAAATGAGCAGTTCTTC. Protein: CASRTPGLAGVNEQFF.